This entry describes one T cell receptor (beta chain). Its antigen remains unidentified. The sample holds no much larger clone one base away, and base qualities are not on file. A single peripheral blood draw of about 116 mL on average was collected from each donor into heparinised tubes. Using a panel that included CD45RO, CCR7, CD25, CD127, CD95 and CD27, naive, central memory, regulatory and stem cell-like memory CD4+ T cells were sorted on a BD FACSAria II. Every sorted population had a purity above 95%. PBMCs were isolated immediately by Lymphoprep density gradient centrifugation and stained directly without culture. So that batch effects would be minimized, each experiment stained and sorted samples in pairs, pairing one healthy donor with one patient. The High Capacity cDNA Reverse Transcription Kit was used to reverse transcribe all of the isolated RNA, meaning that expressed TCRB transcripts were what got sequenced. Naive, central memory and regulatory T cell samples underwent deep immunoSEQ sequencing, averaging about 3.3 million total reads per sample. Sorted cells were lysed in RLT buffer and RNA was extracted with DNase-treated RNeasy Micro or Mini kits, depending on cell number. To prevent cross-contamination, each cell subset was processed individually, whereas patient and healthy donor samples were processed jointly. The immunoSEQ multiplex PCR was used to amplify TCRB sequences from cDNA, yielding 87-bp fragments that span the CDR3 region. Sequencing of the amplicons was performed on the Illumina HiSeq platform. In the original analysis: Synthetic template baselines were used to correct PCR bias computationally, reads within Hamming distance 2 were collapsed together, and singletons that could not be merged were discarded. Reads were aligned to IMGT to assign V, D and J genes, CDR3 length, and insertions or deletions at six rearrangement sites. Clonotype counts were normalized to sorted cell number within each subset before computing true diversity and Gini coefficients with the tcR R package. Repertoire sharing was quantified using the overlap coefficient calculated on TCRB nucleotide sequences. Out-of-frame TCRB sequences from naive cells were analyzed as a proxy for the pre-selection repertoire. TCRdb holds this immuneACCESS table with in-frame rearrangements only. Some clones are missing; in checked studies, unresolved V genes explain under half, and the rest has no known cause. The V and J calls and clone size are taken from that table; D and trimming were inferred from the DNA. This sample has approximately 470,000 clones in its table, and 30% of those were observed once. 0.05% to 0.065% of the sample is held by the ten biggest clonotypes.

Counted from cysteine to phenylalanine, this CDR3 has 14 amino acids. Only the CDR3 part of the read is kept: 42 bases, read in frame from the first base. The germline V gene (reference sequence) specifies MNHEY as CDR1 and SMNVEV as CDR2. V is trimmed back by 5 bases and J by 10 bases, and the junction contains 6 bases that no gene match accounts for. This sample is drawn from a study of beta chain features in type 1 diabetes listed by TCRdb under 2018. Some background on the complete study: Patients and healthy donors did not differ in mean age, gender distribution, total cell number or subset yield. A total of 90 million to 120 million sorted cells were examined across all samples, and a strong correlation was observed between cell number per subset and RNA yield. Regulatory and stem cell-like memory subsets were isolated from only 8 patients and roughly eight healthy donors, whereas naive and central memory subsets came from all 30 or so donors. The study compared the TCRB repertoires of sorted circulating CD4+ T cell subsets in recently diagnosed type 1 diabetes patients with those in matched healthy donors.

Points the paper makes about the study in general: Fewer insertions and more nucleotide deletions at VDJ recombination sites were observed in patients with type 1 diabetes, implying thymic rearrangement abnormalities. Shorter templates might have been favored by PCR, but patient and control samples were amplified and corrected together, so both groups would have been affected equally by any skew. The naive, central memory and regulatory TCRB repertoires appeared to resemble one another more closely among patients than among healthy donors. HLA sub-analyses involved small numbers of individuals, so any influence of HLA type on TCRB rearrangement remained unresolved. Type 1 diabetes patients showed a moderate but significant shortening of TCRB CDR3 length in all four CD4+ subsets. Because cDNA was sequenced instead of genomic DNA, activated cells with high expression could be over-represented, although the groups did not differ in activation or CD3 levels.

The TCR originated in a young man in good health. Recombination linked TRBV27 to TRBJ2-1; 12 nucleotides in the junction match TRBD2. The sample taken for sequencing was naive CD4+ T cells from blood. What this sample's cell subset or site label stands for: true naive CD4+ T cells. The bases are TGTGCCAGCAGTCTAGCGGGAGGGCGAAGGGAGCAGTTCTTC. Its amino acids are CASSLAGGRREQFF.